This TCR beta chain was documented in a study of graft-versus-host responses after intestinal transplantation. At the level of the study: All recipients got anti-thymocyte globulin induction, then tacrolimus and steroids for three to four years. Study-wide findings and caveats: Early post-transplant falls in HvG clones accompanied the peak levels of circulating GvH clones. Some GvH clones appeared in ileal mucosa or blood before recipient bone marrow. Those patients showing graft-donor T cell macrochimerism displayed high graft-versus-host to host-versus-graft clonal ratios in allografts.

As regards this clone: The antigen is unknown.

The CDR3 loop spans 11 amino acids. Trimming took 10 bases from V and 8 from J, leaving 11 bases between them. Per the germline V gene, CDR1 is LNHDA and CDR2 is SQIVND (reference sequence). Sequenced by immunoSEQ multiplex PCR; TCRdb stores in-frame clones only, minus some. The sample consists of about 120,000 clones, 90% to 95% of them appearing once. The chain carries TRBV19 and TRBJ1-4, with D perhaps matching TRBD1 (5 bases). Here the sequenced sample was unstimulated CD4+ T cells sorted from spleen or lymph node cells, taken before intestinal transplant. This TCR derives from a human donor who received an intestinal transplant. The CDR3 spells CAIGTGEKLFF. In DNA, the CDR3 is TGTGCCATTGGGACGGGGGAAAAACTGTTTTTT.